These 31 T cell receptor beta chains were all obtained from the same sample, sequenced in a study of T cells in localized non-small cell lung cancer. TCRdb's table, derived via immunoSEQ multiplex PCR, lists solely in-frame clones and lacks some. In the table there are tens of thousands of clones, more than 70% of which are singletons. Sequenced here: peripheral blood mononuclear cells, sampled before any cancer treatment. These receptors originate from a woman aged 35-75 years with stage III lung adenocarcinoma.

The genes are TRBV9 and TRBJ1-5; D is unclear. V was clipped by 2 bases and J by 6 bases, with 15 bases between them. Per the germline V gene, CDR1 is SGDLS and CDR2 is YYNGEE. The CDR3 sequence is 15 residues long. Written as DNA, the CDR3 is TGTGCCAGCAGCGTCCACGGGCAGGCGAGTCAGCCCCAGCATTTT. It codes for CASSVHGQASQPQHF.

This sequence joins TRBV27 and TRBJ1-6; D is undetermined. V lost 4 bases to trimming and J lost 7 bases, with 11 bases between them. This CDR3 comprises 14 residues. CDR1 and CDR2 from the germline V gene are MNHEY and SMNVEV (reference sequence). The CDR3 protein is CASSSRRRNSPLHF. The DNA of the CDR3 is TGTGCCAGCAGTTCCAGGCGAAGAAATTCACCCCTCCACTTT.

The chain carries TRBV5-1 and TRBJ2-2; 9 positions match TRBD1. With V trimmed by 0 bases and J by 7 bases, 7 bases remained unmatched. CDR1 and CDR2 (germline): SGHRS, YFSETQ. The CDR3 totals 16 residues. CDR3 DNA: TGCGCCAGCAGCTTGGCCTGGACAGGGGCAGGCGGGGAGCTGTTTTTT. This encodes CASSLAWTGAGGELFF. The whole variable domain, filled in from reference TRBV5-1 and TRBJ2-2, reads KAGVTQTPRYLIKTRGQQVTLSCSPISGHRSVSWYQQTPGQGLQFLFEYFSETQRNKGNFPGRFSGRQFSNSRSEMNVSTLELGDSALYLCASSLAWTGAGGELFFGEGSRLTVL.

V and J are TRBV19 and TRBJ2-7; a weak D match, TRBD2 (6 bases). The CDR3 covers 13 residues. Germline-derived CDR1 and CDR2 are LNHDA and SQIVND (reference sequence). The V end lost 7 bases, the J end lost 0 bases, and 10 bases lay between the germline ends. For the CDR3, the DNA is TGTGCCAGTATGGGACTTCGCTCCTACGAGCAGTACTTC. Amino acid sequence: CASMGLRSYEQYF. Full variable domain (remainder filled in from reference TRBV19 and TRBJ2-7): DGGITQSPKYLFRKEGQNVTLSCEQNLNHDAMYWYRQDPGQGLRLIYYSQIVNDFQKGDIAEGYSVSREKKESFPLTVTSAQKNPTAFYLCASMGLRSYEQYFGPGTRLTVT.

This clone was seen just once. CDR3 sequence reads: CAWTGRGPQETQYF. The CDR3 DNA reads as TGTGCCTGGACAGGGCGGGGTCCCCAAGAGACCCAGTACTTC. The chain combines TRBV30 with TRBJ2-5; D might be TRBD2 (6 bases). Germline V gene sequence: CDR1 GTSNPN, CDR2 SVGIG (reference sequence). The germline V and J ends were trimmed by 4 bases and 1 base, with 13 bases remaining between them. The length of the CDR3 is 14 residues.

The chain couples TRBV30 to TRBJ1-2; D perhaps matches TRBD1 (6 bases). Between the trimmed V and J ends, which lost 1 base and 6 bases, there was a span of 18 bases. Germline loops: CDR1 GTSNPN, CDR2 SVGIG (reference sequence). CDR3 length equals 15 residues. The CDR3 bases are TGTGCCTGGAGTGCCGGACAGATTCCGCGCCATGGCTACACCTTC. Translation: CAWSAGQIPRHGYTF.

CDR3 in DNA: TGTGCCAGCAGTTACTCGAAACGCACCCTCGGGGAGCAGTACTTC. Encoded protein: CASSYSKRTLGEQYF. The rearrangement uses TRBV6-6 and TRBJ2-7; D is ambiguous. This CDR3 comprises 15 residues. Germline V gene sequence: CDR1 MNHNY, CDR2 SVGAGI (reference sequence). The V gene lost 0 bases and the J gene lost 7 bases, with 16 bases spanning the gap.

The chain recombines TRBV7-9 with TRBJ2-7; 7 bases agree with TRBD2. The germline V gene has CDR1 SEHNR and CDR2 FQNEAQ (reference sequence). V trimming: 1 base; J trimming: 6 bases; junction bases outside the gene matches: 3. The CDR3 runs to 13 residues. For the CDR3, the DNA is TGTGCCAGCAGCTTAGGGGGAGGGGCCGAGCAGTACTTC. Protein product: CASSLGGGAEQYF.

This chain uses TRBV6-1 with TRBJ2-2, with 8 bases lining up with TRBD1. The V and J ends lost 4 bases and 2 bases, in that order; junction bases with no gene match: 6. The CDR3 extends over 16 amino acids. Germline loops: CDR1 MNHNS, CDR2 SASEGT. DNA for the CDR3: TGTGCCAGCAGTGTGACAGGGGAGATTAACACCGGGGAGCTGTTTTTT. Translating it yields CASSVTGEINTGELFF.

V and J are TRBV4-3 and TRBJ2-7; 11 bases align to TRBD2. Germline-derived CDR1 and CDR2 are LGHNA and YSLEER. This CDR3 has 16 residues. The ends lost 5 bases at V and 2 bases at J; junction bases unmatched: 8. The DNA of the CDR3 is TGCGCCAGCAGCGGAAGGACTAGCGGGCTTCCCTACGAGCAGTACTTC. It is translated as CASSGRTSGLPYEQYF.

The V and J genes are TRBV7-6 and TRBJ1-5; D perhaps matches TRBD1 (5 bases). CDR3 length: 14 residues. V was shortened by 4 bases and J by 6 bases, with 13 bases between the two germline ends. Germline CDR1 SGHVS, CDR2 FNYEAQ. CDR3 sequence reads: CASSYGGGGQPQHF. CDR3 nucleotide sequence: TGTGCCAGCAGCTACGGGGGGGGAGGTCAGCCCCAGCATTTT.

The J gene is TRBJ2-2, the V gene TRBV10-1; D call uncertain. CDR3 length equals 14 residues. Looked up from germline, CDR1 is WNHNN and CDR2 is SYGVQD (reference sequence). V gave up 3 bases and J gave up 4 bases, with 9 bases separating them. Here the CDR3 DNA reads TGCGCCAGCAGTGAACTGAAGGGCACCGGGGAGCTGTTTTTT. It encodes CASSELKGTGELFF.

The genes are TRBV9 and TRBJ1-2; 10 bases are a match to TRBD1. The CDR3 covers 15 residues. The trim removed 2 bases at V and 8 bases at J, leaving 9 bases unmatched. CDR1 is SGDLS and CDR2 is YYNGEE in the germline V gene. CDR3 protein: CASSVRGTGESGYTF. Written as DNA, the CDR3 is TGTGCCAGCAGCGTGAGAGGGACAGGGGAATCAGGCTACACCTTC.

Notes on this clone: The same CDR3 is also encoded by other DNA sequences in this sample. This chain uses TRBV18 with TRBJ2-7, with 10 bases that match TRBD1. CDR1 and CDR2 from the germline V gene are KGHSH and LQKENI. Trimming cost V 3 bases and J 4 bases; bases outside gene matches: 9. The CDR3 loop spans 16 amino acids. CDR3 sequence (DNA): TGTGCCAGCTCACCCGGGAGCGGACAGGGGGGTTACGAGCAGTACTTC. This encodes CASSPGSGQGGYEQYF.

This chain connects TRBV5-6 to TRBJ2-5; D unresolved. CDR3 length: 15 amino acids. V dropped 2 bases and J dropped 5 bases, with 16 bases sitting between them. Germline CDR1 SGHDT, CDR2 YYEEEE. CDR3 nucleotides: TGTGCCAGCAGCTTAGCTGGCGGCGGTGGGGAGACCCAGTACTTC. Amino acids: CASSLAGGGGETQYF.

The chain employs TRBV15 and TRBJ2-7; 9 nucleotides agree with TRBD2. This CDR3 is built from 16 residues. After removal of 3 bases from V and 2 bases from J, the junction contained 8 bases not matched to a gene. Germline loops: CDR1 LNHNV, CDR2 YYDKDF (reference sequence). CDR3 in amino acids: CATSRVTASGAYEQYF. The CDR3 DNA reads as TGTGCCACCAGCAGGGTGACGGCTAGCGGGGCCTACGAGCAGTACTTC.

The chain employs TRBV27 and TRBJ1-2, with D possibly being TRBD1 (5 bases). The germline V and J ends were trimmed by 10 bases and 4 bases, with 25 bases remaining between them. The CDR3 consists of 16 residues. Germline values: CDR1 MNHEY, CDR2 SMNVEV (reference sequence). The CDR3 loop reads CAIPLRQPLAGYGYTF. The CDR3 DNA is TGTGCCATCCCCCTAAGACAGCCCCTCGCTGGCTATGGCTACACCTTC.

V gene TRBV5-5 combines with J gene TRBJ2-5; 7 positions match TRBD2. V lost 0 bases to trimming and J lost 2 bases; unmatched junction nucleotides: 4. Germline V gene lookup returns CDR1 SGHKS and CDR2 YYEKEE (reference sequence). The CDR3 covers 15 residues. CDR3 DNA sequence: TGTGCCAGCAGCTTGGGGGAGGGGCGACAAGAGACCCAGTACTTC. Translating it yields CASSLGEGRQETQYF.

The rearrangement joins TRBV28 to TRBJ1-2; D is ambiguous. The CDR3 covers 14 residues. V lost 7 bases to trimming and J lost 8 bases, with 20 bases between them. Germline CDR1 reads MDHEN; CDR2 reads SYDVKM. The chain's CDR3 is CASTPIGPQDGYTF. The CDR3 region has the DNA TGTGCCAGCACCCCGATCGGACCGCAGGACGGCTACACCTTC.

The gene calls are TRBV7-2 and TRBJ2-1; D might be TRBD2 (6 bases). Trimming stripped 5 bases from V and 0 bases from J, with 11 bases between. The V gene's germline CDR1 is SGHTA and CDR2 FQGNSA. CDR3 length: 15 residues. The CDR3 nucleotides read TGTGCCAGCAGCCCTAGCGCTAGCTCCTACAATGAGCAGTTCTTC. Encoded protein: CASSPSASSYNEQFF.

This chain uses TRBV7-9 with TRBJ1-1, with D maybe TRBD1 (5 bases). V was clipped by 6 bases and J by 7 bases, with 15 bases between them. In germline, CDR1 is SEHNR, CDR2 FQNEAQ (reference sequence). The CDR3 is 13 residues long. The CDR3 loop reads CASRPTGDDEAFF. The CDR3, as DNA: TGTGCCAGCAGACCAACAGGTGATGATGAAGCTTTCTTT.

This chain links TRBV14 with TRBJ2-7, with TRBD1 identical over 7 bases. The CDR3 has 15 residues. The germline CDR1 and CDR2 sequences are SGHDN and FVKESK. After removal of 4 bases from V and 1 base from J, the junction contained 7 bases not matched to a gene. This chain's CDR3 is CASSPRQGRSYEQYF. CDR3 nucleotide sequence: TGTGCCAGCAGCCCTAGACAGGGCCGGTCCTACGAGCAGTACTTC.

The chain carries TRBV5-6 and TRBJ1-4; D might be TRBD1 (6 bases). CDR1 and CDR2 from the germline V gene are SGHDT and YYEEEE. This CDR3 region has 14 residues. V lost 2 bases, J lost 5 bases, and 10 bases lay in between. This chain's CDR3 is CASSLRGRNEKLFF. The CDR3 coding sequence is TGTGCCAGCAGCTTAAGGGGGAGAAATGAAAAACTGTTTTTT.

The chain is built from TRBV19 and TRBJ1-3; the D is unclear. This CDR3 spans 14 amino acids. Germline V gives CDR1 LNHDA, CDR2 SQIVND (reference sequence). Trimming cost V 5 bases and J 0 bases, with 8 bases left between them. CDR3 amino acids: CASSSGDSGNTIYF. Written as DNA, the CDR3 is TGTGCCAGTAGTTCTGGGGACTCTGGAAACACCATATATTTT.

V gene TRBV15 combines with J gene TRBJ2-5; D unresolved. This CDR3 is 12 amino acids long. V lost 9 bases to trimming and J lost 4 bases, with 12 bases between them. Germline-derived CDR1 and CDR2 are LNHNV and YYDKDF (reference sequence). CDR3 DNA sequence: TGTGCCACTGGCGGAAGTAGAGAGACCCAGTACTTC. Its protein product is CATGGSRETQYF.

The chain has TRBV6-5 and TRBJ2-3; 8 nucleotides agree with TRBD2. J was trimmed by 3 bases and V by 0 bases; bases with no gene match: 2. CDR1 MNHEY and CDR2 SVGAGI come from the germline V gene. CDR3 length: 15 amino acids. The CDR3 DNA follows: TGTGCCAGCAGTTACTCGCCGGGAGGGACAGATACGCAGTATTTT. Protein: CASSYSPGGTDTQYF.

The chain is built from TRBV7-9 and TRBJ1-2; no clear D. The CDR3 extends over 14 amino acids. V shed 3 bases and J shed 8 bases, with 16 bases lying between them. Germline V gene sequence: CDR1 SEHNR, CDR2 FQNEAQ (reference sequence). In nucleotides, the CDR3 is TGTGCCAGCAGCTTGACCGGGGAAGCTATGGGCTACACCTTC. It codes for CASSLTGEAMGYTF.

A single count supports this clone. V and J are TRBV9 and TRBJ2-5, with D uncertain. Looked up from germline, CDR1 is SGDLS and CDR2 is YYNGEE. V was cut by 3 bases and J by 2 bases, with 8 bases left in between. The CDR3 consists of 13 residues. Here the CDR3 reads CASSASLQETQYF. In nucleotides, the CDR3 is TGTGCCAGCAGCGCATCCCTTCAAGAGACCCAGTACTTC. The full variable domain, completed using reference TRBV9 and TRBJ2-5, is DSGVTQTPKHLITATGQRVTLRCSPRSGDLSVYWYQQSLDQGLQFLIQYYNGEERAKGNILERFSAQQFPDLHSELNLSSLELGDSALYFCASSASLQETQYFGPGTRLLVL.

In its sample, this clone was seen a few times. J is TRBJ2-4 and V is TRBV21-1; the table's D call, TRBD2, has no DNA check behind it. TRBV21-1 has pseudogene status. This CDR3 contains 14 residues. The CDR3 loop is CASSSELAKNIQYF. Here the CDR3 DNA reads TGTGCCAGCAGCTCTGAGTTGGCCAAAAACATTCAGTACTTC.

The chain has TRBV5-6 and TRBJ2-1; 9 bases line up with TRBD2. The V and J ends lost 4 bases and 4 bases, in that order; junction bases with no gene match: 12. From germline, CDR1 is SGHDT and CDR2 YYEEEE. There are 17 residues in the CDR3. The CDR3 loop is CASSARGGRAGYNEQFF. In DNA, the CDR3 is TGTGCCAGCAGCGCAAGGGGCGGGAGGGCCGGGTACAATGAGCAGTTCTTC.

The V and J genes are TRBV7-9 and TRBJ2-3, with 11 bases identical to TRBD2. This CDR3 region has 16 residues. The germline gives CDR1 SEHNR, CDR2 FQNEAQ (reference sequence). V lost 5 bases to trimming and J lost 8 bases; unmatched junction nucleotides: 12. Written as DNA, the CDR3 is TGTGCCAGCAGCAGGCTAGCGGGAGGCCCCCACGGTACGCAGTATTTT. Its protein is CASSRLAGGPHGTQYF.